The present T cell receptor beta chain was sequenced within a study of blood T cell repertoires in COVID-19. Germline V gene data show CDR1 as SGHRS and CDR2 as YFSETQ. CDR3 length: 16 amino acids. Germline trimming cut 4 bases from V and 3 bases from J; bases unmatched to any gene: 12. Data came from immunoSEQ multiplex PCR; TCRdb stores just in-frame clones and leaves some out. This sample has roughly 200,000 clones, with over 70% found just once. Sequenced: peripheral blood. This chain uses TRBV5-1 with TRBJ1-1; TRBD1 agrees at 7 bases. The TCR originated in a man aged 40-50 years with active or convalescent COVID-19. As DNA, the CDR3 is TGCGCCAGCAGCCCAAGAACAGGGGAGGTTGACACTGAAGCTTTCTTT. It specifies CASSPRTGEVDTEAFF.